Reported below is one T cell receptor (beta chain). Germline-derived CDR1 and CDR2 are DFQATT and SNEGSKA (reference sequence). This CDR3 is 14 amino acids long. The source of the sample is a study of monozygotic twins with inflammatory bowel disease. TCRdb derives one entry per CDR3 protein from the 5' RACE reads, leaving out DNA. The table counts roughly 330,000 distinct CDR3 sequences; roughly 2% lies in the top ten. Sequenced sample: blood. The J gene is TRBJ2-3, the V gene TRBV20-1. The receptor was isolated from a human donor with ulcerative colitis or Crohn's disease, or a healthy co-twin of an affected twin (not recorded which). The CDR3 here is CSAILVGNTDTQYF.